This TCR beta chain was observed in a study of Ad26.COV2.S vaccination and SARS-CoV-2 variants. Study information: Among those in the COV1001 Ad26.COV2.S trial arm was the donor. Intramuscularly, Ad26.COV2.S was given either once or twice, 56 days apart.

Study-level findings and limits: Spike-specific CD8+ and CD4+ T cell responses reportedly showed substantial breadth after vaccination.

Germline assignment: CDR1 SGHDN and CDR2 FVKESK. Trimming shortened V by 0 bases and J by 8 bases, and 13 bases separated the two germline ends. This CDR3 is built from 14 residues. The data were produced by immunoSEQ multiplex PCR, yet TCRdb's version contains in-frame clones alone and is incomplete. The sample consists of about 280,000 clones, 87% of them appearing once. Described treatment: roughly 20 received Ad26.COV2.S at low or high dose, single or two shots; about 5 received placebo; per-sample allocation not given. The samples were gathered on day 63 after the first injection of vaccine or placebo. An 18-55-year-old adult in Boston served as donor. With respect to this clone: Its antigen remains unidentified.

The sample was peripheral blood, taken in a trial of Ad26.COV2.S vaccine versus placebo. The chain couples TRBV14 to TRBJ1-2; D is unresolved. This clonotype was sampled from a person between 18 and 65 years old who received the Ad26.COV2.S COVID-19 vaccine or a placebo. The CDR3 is CASSQDGEVKGYTF. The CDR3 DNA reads TGTGCCAGCAGCCAAGACGGGGAGGTTAAAGGCTACACCTTC.